This T cell receptor (beta chain) originates from a study of siplizumab effects on memory and regulatory T cells. Broader study findings: The suppressive capacity of proliferating Tregs from siplizumab cultures remained unconfirmed.

Trimming cost V 1 base and J 8 bases, with 9 bases left between them. The CDR3 is 13 residues long. Looked up from germline, CDR1 is SGHVS and CDR2 is FNYEAQ. Details on this clone: What it recognizes is unknown. This CDR3 is also generated by other DNA sequences in the sample.

Sequenced by immunoSEQ multiplex PCR; TCRdb stores in-frame clones only, minus some. The table shows 85,000 to 130,000 clones, with about 91% occurring only once. Sequenced material: CD4+ T cells sorted from blood. The clonotype was recovered from a human donor in good health. Some clones in this sample may be carry-over from other donors' samples. This chain connects TRBV7-6 to TRBJ2-1; TRBD1 is a possible D gene (5 bases). CDR3 sequence: CASSLVIRDEQFF. DNA for the CDR3: TGTGCCAGCAGCTTAGTGATCAGGGATGAGCAGTTCTTC.